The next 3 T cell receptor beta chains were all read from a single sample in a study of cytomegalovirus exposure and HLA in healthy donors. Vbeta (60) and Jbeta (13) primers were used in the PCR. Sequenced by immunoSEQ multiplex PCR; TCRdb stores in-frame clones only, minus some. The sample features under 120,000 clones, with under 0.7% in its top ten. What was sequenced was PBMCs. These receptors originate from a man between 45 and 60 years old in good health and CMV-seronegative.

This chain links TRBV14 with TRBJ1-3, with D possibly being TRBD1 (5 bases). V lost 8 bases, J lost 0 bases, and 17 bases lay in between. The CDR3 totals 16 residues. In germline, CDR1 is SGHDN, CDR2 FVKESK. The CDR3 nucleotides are TGTGCCAGCGGCAATAGGGGCGGAATCTCTGGAAACACCATATATTTT. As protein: CASGNRGGISGNTIYF. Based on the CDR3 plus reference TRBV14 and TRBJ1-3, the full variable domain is EAGVTQFPSHSVIEKGQTVTLRCDPISGHDNLYWYRRVMGKEIKFLLHFVKESKQDESGMPNNRFLAERTGGTYSTLKVQPAELEDSGVYFCASGNRGGISGNTIYFGEGSWLTVV.

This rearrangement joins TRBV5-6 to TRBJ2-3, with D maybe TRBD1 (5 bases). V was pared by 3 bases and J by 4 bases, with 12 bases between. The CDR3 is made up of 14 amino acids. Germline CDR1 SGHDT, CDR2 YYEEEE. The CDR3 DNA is TGTGCCAGCAGCTCTGGTCTAGGGGCAGATACGCAGTATTTT. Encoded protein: CASSSGLGADTQYF.

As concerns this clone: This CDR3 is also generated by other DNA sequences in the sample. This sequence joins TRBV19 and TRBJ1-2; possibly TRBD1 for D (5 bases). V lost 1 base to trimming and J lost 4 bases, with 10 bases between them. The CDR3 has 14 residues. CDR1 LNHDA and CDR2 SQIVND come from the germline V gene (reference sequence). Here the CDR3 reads CASSIVQGSYGYTF. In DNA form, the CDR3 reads TGTGCCAGTAGTATAGTCCAGGGCAGCTATGGCTACACCTTC.